This T cell receptor (beta chain) was observed in a study of regulatory T cells in long-lasting Graves disease. Arm-PCR of CDR3 regions and iRepertoire HTBI primers were used to build TCR beta libraries. TCRdb re-analysed the multiplex PCR reads in MiXCR, keeping a single row per CDR3 protein. The sample yields 400,000 to 550,000 distinct CDR3 sequences, about 16% seen once. Time point defined: newly diagnosed GD, antithyroid drugs for less than 3 months. RNA extracted from PBMCs served as the sequencing template. The germline V and J ends were trimmed by 1 base and 1 base, with 21 bases remaining between them. Germline V lookup: CDR1 SGHKS, CDR2 YYEKEE (reference sequence). The CDR3 extends over 18 amino acids. This sample was shared with a second study, whose subject was T cells in Graves' hyperthyroidism and ophthalmopathy.

The chain is built from TRBV5-5 and TRBJ2-7; D is perhaps TRBD1 (5 bases). This sample comprised peripheral blood mononuclear cells (PBMCs), obtained at new diagnosis, from a patient treated with antithyroid drugs. This clonotype originated in a woman in her 30s with Graves disease. CDR3 residues: CASSLSLPGRGLSYEQYF. The CDR3 DNA is TGTGCCAGCAGCTTGAGCTTGCCAGGGCGTGGGTTGTCCTACGAGCAGTACTTC.